This section outlines one T cell receptor (beta chain) sequence together with its context. The antigen is undetermined. Each cDNA held unique molecular identifiers, and template switching gave it a universal primer site. TCRdb reanalysed the 5' RACE reads using MiXCR and keeps one entry per CDR3 protein. The sample lists approximately 410,000 distinct CDR3 sequences; about 18% were seen once. The entry originates in a study of identical twins. General study points: Models came in too low on out-of-frame TCR alpha sharing in monozygotic twins. A lower insertion count was a feature of abundant cord blood beta clonotypes, with no such feature in memory repertoires.

Germline assignment: CDR1 SGHTA and CDR2 FQGNSA. V lost 0 bases, J lost 7 bases, and 12 bases lay in between. This CDR3 spans 15 amino acids. This chain uses TRBV7-2 with TRBJ1-4; D perhaps matches TRBD1 (5 bases). Sequenced: naive T cells sorted from blood. This sequence originates from a man aged 50-59 years in good health. The CDR3 region is CASSLAGARFEKLFF. As DNA, the CDR3 is TGTGCCAGCAGCTTAGCCGGGGCGCGTTTTGAAAAACTGTTTTTT.